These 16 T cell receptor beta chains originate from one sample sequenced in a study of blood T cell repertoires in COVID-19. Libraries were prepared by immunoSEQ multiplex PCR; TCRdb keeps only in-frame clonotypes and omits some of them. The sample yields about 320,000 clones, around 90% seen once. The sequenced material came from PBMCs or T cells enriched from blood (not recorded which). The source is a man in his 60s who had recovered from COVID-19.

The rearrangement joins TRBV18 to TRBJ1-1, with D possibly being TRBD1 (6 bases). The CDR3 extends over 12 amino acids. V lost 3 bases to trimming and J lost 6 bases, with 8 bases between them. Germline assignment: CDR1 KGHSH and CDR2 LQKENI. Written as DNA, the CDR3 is TGTGCCAGCTCACCCGACAGGTCTGAAGCTTTCTTT. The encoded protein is CASSPDRSEAFF.

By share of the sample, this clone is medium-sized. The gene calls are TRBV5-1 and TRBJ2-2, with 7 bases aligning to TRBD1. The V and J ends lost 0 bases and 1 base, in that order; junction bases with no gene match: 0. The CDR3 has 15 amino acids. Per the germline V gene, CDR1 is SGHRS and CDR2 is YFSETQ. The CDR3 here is CASSLGTGNTGELFF. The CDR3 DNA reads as TGCGCCAGCAGCTTGGGGACAGGGAACACCGGGGAGCTGTTTTTT.

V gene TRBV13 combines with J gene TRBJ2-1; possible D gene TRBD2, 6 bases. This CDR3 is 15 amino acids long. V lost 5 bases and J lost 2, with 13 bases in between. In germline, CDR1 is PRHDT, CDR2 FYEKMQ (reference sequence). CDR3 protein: CASSLGLTTYNEQFF. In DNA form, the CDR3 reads TGTGCCAGCAGCCTGGGACTGACCACCTACAATGAGCAGTTCTTC.

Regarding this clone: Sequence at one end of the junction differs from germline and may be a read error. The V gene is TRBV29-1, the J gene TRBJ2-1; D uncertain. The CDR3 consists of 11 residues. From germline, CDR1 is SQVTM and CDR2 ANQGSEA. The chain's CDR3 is CCQRTYNEQFF. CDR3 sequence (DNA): TGTTGCCAGCGAACCTACAATGAGCAGTTCTTC.

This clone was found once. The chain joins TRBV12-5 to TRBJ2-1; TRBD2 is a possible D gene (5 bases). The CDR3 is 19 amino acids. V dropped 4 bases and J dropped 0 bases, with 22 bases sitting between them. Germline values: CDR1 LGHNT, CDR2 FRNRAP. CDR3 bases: TGTGCTAGTGGTTCCGCAAAGTGGACGGGAAGCAGCTCCTACAATGAGCAGTTCTTC. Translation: CASGSAKWTGSSSYNEQFF.

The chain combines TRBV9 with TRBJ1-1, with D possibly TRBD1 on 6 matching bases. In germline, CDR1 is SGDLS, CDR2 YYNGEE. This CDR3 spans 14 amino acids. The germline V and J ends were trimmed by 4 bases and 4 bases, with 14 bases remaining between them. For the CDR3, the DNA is TGTGCCAGCAGCCTAACAGGGACGCGCACTGAAGCTTTCTTT. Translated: CASSLTGTRTEAFF.

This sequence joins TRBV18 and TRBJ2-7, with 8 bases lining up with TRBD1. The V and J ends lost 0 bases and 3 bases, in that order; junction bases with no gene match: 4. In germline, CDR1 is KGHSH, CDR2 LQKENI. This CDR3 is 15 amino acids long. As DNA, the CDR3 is TGTGCCAGCTCACCACCCGCAGGGGGCGTCTACGAGCAGTACTTC. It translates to CASSPPAGGVYEQYF.

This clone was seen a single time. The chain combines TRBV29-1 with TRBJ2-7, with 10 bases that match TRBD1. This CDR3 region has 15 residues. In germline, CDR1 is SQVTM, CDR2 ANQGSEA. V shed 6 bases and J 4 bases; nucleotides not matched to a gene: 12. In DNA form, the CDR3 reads TGCAGCGTCTCACACGGGGACAGGGGAGGGTACGAGCAGTACTTC. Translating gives CSVSHGDRGGYEQYF.

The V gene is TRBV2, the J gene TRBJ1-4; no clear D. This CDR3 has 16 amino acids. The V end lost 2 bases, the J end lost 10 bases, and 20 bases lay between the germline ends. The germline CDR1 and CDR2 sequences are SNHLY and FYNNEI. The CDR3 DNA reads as TGTGCCAGCAGTGAAAGGTCGTCGGGAGCGCACGGAAAACTGTTTTTT. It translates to CASSERSSGAHGKLFF.

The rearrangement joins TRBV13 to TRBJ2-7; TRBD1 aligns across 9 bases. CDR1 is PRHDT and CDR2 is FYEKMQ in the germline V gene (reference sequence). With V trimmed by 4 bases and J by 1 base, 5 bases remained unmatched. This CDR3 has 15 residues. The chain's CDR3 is CASSSMDRGSYEQYF. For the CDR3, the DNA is TGTGCCAGCAGCTCAATGGACAGGGGATCCTACGAGCAGTACTTC. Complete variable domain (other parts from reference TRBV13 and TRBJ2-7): AAGVIQSPRHLIKEKRETATLKCYPIPRHDTVYWYQQGPGQDPQFLISFYEKMQSDKGSIPDRFSAQQFSDYHSELNMSSLELGDSALYFCASSSMDRGSYEQYFGPGTRLTVT.

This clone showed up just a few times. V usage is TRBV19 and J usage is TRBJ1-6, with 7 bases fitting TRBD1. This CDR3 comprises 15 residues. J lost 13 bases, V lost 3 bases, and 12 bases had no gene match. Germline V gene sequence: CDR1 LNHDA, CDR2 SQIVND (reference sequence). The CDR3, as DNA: TGTGCCAGTAGTATTAAGGGACAGCCAATTCCTCCCCTCCACTTT. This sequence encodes CASSIKGQPIPPLHF.

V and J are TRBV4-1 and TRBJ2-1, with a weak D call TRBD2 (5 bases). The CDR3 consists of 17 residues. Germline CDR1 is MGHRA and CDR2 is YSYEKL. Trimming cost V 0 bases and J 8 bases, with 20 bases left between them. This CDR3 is CASSQDADSSRRDEQFF. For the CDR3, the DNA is TGCGCCAGCAGCCAAGATGCTGACTCTAGCCGGCGCGATGAGCAGTTCTTC.

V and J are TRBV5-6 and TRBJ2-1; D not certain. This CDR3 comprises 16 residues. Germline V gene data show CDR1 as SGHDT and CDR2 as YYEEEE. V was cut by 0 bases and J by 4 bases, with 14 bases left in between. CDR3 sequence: CASSLAGFIEYNEQFF. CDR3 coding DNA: TGTGCCAGCAGCTTGGCCGGTTTCATAGAATACAATGAGCAGTTCTTC. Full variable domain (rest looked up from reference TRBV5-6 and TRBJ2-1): DAGVTQSPTHLIKTRGQQVTLRCSPKSGHDTVSWYQQALGQGPQFIFQYYEEEERQRGNFPDRFSGHQFPNYSSELNVNALLLGDSALYLCASSLAGFIEYNEQFFGPGTRLTVL.

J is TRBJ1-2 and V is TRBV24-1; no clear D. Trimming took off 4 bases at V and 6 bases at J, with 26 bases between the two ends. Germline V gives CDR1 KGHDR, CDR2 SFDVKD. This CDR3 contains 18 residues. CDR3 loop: CATSDASEDDLVKNGYTF. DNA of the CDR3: TGTGCCACCAGTGACGCCTCGGAGGACGACCTGGTCAAGAATGGCTACACCTTC.

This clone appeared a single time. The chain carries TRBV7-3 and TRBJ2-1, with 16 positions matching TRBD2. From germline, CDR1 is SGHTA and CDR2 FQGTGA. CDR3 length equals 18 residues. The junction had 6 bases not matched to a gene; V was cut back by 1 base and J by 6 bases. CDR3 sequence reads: CASSLNPGTSGRANEQFF. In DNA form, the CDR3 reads TGTGCCAGCAGCTTAAATCCGGGGACTAGCGGGAGGGCCAATGAGCAGTTCTTC.

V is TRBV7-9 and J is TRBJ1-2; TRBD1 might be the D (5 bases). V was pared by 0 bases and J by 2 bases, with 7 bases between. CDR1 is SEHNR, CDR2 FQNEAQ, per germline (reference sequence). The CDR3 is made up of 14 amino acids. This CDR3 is CASSLARGNYGYTF. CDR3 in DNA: TGTGCCAGCAGCTTAGCAAGGGGAAACTATGGCTACACCTTC.